One sample yielded the 6 T cell receptor beta chains listed below, sequenced in a study of T-cell reconstitution after alpha-beta-depleted transplantation in children. Construction of the TCRbeta library involved unique molecular identifiers. TCRdb re-called the PCR reads through MiXCR, storing one row per CDR3 protein. The table records 400,000 to 550,000 distinct CDR3 sequences, over 9.5% of them present only once. Specimen: PBMCs, collected before TCRalphabeta/CD19-depleted stem cell transplant. The receptors were sampled from a child aged 2 to 10 with inherited bone marrow failure, due to receive a stem cell transplant.

This clonotype showed up just a few times. This chain uses TRBV28 with TRBJ2-1, with D tentatively TRBD2 (5 bases). The CDR3 has 15 amino acids. CDR1 and CDR2 (germline): MDHEN, SYDVKM. Trimming took 2 bases from V and 5 from J, leaving 13 bases between them. The CDR3 nucleotides read TGTGCCAGCAGTTTAGGTGGAGGCCCACACAATGAGCAGTTCTTC. It encodes CASSLGGGPHNEQFF.

This clonotype turned up a few times. The chain couples TRBV12-3 or TRBV12-4 to TRBJ1-6; D is unclear. The CDR3 loop spans 15 amino acids. V dropped 3 bases and J dropped 0 bases, with 6 bases sitting between them. CDR3 amino acids: CASSFAGSYNSPLHF. The CDR3 DNA is TGTGCCAGCAGTTTCGCGGGCTCCTATAATTCACCCCTCCACTTT.

As to this clonotype: With a much larger clone just one base away, this may be a read error. J is TRBJ2-1 and V is TRBV20-1; 7 nucleotides align to TRBD2. The germline gives CDR1 DFQATT, CDR2 SNEGSKA (reference sequence). This CDR3 region has 12 residues. CDR3 nucleotide sequence: TGCAGTGCCGCGGGACTACTGAATGACCAGTTCTTC. Amino acids: CSAAGLLNDQFF.

This clonotype was recorded at least ten times. This chain links TRBV6-5 with TRBJ1-1; D call uncertain. V lost 6 bases and J lost 1, with 15 bases in between. CDR1 and CDR2 from the germline V gene are MNHEY and SVGAGI. The CDR3 loop spans 15 amino acids. The CDR3 DNA reads as TGTGCCAGCAGCCAGGCGGCCGCGCCGAACACTGAAGCTTTCTTT. This encodes CASSQAAAPNTEAFF.

The V gene is TRBV28, the J gene TRBJ2-7; D possibly uses TRBD1 or TRBD2 (5 bases each). Germline V gives CDR1 MDHEN, CDR2 SYDVKM. CDR3 size: 16 residues. V lost 2 bases, J lost 0 bases, and 14 bases lay in between. CDR3 nucleotides: TGTGCCAGCAGTTTAATCCGGGGCCCTAGCTCCTACGAGCAGTACTTC. Translated: CASSLIRGPSSYEQYF.

This clonotype was detected ten times or more. The genes are TRBV5-6 and TRBJ2-5; perhaps TRBD1 as D (6 bases). This CDR3 region has 13 residues. The germline V gene has CDR1 SGHDT and CDR2 YYEEEE. Trimming cost V 2 bases and J 5 bases, with 10 bases left between them. The DNA for the CDR3 is TGTGCCAGCAGCTTAATCCAGGGGGAGACCCAGTACTTC. This translates into CASSLIQGETQYF. The variable domain in full, completed from reference TRBV5-6 and TRBJ2-5, reads DAGVTQSPTHLIKTRGQQVTLRCSPKSGHDTVSWYQQALGQGPQFIFQYYEEEERQRGNFPDRFSGHQFPNYSSELNVNALLLGDSALYLCASSLIQGETQYFGPGTRLLVL.